This TCR beta chain was documented in a study of shared clonotypes between healthy human individuals. As for the study in general: Three plates each covered CD4 naive and memory; CD8 naive two, CD8 memory one.

Some 27,000 T cell genomes, or approximately 0.2 ug DNA, went into the sorted-subset replicate PCRs. The method was immunoSEQ multiplex PCR; TCRdb's version includes in-frame clones alone and lacks a portion of them. The sample contains 2 million to 2.5 million clones, about 90% of which appear only once. There are 13 residues in the CDR3. The V gene's germline CDR1 is MDHEN and CDR2 SYDVKM. Trimming removed 6 bases at V and 8 bases at J, with 13 bases between. The donors were adults (healthy and HIV-negative) with no recent acute infections or vaccinations. The J gene is TRBJ2-2, the V gene TRBV28; TRBD1 might be the D (7 bases). Source material: naive CD4+ T cells from PBMCs. Subset described: CD45RA+ positively selected. The source of this sequence is a man between 18 and 35 years old in good health. Some clones in this sample may be carry-over from other donors' samples. CDR3 residues: CASSKTGRGELFF. The CDR3 DNA sequence: TGTGCCAGCAGCAAGACAGGGAGGGGGGAGCTGTTTTTT.